This T cell receptor (beta chain) was profiled in a study of blood T cell repertoires in COVID-19. Generated by immunoSEQ multiplex PCR, the TCRdb table keeps only in-frame clones and is missing some. The table shows around 180,000 clones, with roughly 81% occurring only once. This clone was seen a single time. Followed longitudinally, the Seattle patients had been enrolled during active infection. The sample was peripheral blood. The clonotype was recovered from a woman older than 75 with COVID-19, enrolled during active disease.

This chain's CDR3 is CASSSPPPGTQHF. Here the CDR3 DNA reads TGTGCCAGCAGTTCTCCGCCCCCCGGGACCCAGCATTTT. V and J are TRBV12-3 or TRBV12-4 and TRBJ1-5; the D is unclear. Trimming stripped 4 bases from V and 11 bases from J, with 15 bases between. The CDR3 covers 13 residues.